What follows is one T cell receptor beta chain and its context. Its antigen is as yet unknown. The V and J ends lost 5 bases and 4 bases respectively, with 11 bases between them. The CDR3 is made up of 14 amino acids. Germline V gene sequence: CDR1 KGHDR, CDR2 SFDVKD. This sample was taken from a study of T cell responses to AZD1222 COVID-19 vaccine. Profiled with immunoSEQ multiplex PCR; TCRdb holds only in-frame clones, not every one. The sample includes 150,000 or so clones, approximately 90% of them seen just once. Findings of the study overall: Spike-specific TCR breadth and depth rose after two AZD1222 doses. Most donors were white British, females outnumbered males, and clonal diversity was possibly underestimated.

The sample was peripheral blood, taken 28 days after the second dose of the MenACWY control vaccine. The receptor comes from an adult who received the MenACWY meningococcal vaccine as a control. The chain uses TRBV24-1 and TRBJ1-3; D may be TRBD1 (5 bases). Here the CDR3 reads CATSGGGDGNTIYF. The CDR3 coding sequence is TGTGCCACCAGTGGGGGCGGGGACGGAAACACCATATATTTT.